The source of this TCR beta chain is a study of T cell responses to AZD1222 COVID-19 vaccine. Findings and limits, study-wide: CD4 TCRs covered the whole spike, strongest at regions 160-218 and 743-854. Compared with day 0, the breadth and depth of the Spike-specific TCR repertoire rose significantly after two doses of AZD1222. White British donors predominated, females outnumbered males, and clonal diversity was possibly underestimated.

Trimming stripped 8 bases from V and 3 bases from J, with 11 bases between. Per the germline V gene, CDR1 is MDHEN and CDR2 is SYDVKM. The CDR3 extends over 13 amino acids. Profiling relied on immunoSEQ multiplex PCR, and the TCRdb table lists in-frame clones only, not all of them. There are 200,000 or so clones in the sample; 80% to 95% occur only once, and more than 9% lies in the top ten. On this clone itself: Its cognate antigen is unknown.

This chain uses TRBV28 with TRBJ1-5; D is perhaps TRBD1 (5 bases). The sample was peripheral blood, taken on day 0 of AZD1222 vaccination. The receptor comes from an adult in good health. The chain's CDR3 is CASGTALNQPQHF. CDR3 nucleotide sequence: TGTGCCAGCGGGACGGCCCTCAATCAGCCCCAGCATTTT.